Listed below are T cell receptor beta chains from one sample, sequenced in a study of identical twins. MiXCR, applied by TCRdb to the 5' RACE reads, yields one record per CDR3 protein. The data contain 150,000 or so distinct CDR3 sequences, roughly 3.2% of them singletons. The sequenced sample consisted of memory T cells sorted from blood. The receptors stem from a man between 18 and 29 years old in good health. Both conserved end residues are part of each CDR3. A D gene is named only where the DNA matches it firmly. Clone size is not always given. Where it is, it says once, few, many or a class for expanded clones.

j_call: TRBJ2-1
d_call: TRBD2
clone_size: many
v_call: TRBV25-1
cdr3_nt: TGTGCCAGCACCGGGAGGGACAATGAGCAGTTCTTC
cdr3_aa: CASTGRDNEQFF

j_call: TRBJ2-2
d_call: TRBD2
clone_size: many
v_call: TRBV7-9
cdr3_nt: TGTGCCAGCAGCCCCCCGGGACTAGACACCGGGGAGCTGTTTTTT
cdr3_aa: CASSPPGLDTGELFF

j_call: TRBJ1-2
d_call: .
clone_size: many
v_call: TRBV11-2
cdr3_nt: TGTGCCAGCAGCTTATTCCGGGGCCGGCGTGGGGGAGGCTACACCTTC
cdr3_aa: CASSLFRGRRGGGYTF

j_call: TRBJ2-3
d_call: TRBD1
clone_size: .
v_call: TRBV7-2
cdr3_nt: TGTGCCAGCAGCTGGATTACAGGGGCGGATACGCAGTATTTT
cdr3_aa: CASSWITGADTQYF

j_call: TRBJ2-3
d_call: .
clone_size: many
v_call: TRBV5-1
cdr3_nt: TGCGCCAGCAGCTTGTTACCAGGGGCGGATACGCAGTATTTT
cdr3_aa: CASSLLPGADTQYF

j_call: TRBJ2-3
d_call: .
clone_size: many
v_call: TRBV5-6
cdr3_nt: TGTGCCAGCAGCCCCGACAGACGGGGCACAGATACGCAGTATTTT
cdr3_aa: CASSPDRRGTDTQYF

j_call: TRBJ2-1
d_call: .
clone_size: many
v_call: TRBV6-1
cdr3_nt: TGTGCCAGCAGCCGGCCTCAGGGCCACAATGAGCAGTTCTTC
cdr3_aa: CASSRPQGHNEQFF

j_call: TRBJ1-2
d_call: TRBD1
clone_size: many
v_call: TRBV6-1
cdr3_nt: TGTGCCAGCCAAAACAGGGGGAACTATGGCTACACCTTC
cdr3_aa: CASQNRGNYGYTF

j_call: TRBJ2-7
d_call: .
clone_size: many
v_call: TRBV7-9
cdr3_nt: TGTGCCAGCAGCTTAAGGAGCGATTCCTACGAGCAGTACTTC
cdr3_aa: CASSLRSDSYEQYF

j_call: TRBJ2-4
d_call: TRBD1
clone_size: many
v_call: TRBV6-1
cdr3_nt: TGTGCCAGCAGCGAAGGGGGCGTCAAAAACATTCAGTACTTC
cdr3_aa: CASSEGGVKNIQYF

j_call: TRBJ2-3
d_call: .
clone_size: many
v_call: TRBV11-2
cdr3_nt: TGTGCCAGCAGCTTAAGTTATGGGGCTAGCACAGATACGCAGTATTTT
cdr3_aa: CASSLSYGASTDTQYF

j_call: TRBJ1-6
d_call: .
clone_size: many
v_call: TRBV18
cdr3_nt: TGTGCCAGCTTCATGGACGTTTCTAATTCACCCCTCCACTTT
cdr3_aa: CASFMDVSNSPLHF

j_call: TRBJ2-1
d_call: TRBD1
clone_size: many
v_call: TRBV11-2
cdr3_nt: TGTGCCAGCAGCCTCACGGGACAGACCTACAATGAGCAGTTCTTC
cdr3_aa: CASSLTGQTYNEQFF

j_call: TRBJ2-2
d_call: .
clone_size: many
v_call: TRBV29-1
cdr3_nt: TGCAGCGTTGGCGGGGTCGCGAACACCGGGGAGCTGTTTTTT
cdr3_aa: CSVGGVANTGELFF

j_call: TRBJ2-5
d_call: .
clone_size: many
v_call: TRBV9
cdr3_nt: TGTGCCAGCAGCCGAGGGACTCCTCCAGAGACCCAGTACTTC
cdr3_aa: CASSRGTPPETQYF

j_call: TRBJ1-3
d_call: TRBD1
clone_size: .
v_call: TRBV9
cdr3_nt: TGTGCCAGCAGCTTAGGGGCTTCAGGGGGCCGCTCTGGAAACACCATATATTTT
cdr3_aa: CASSLGASGGRSGNTIYF

j_call: TRBJ2-5
d_call: .
clone_size: many
v_call: TRBV24-1
cdr3_nt: TGTGCCACCAGTGACCGAGGAAGGACAGTAGTGGAGACCCAGTACTTC
cdr3_aa: CATSDRGRTVVETQYF

j_call: TRBJ2-5
d_call: .
clone_size: .
v_call: TRBV27
cdr3_nt: TGTGCCAGCAGTTTATCCGTAGGACAGGGGGCGACTAGCGGGAACACCCAGTACTTC
cdr3_aa: CASSLSVGQGATSGNTQYF

j_call: TRBJ2-2
d_call: TRBD2
clone_size: .
v_call: TRBV20-1
cdr3_nt: TGCAGTGCTACCCCAATACTAGCGGGCAACACCGGGGAGCTGTTTTTT
cdr3_aa: CSATPILAGNTGELFF

j_call: TRBJ2-1
d_call: .
clone_size: many
v_call: TRBV20-1
cdr3_nt: TGCAGTGCTAGCCAGGGGCGGAACAATGAGCAGTTCTTC
cdr3_aa: CSASQGRNNEQFF

j_call: TRBJ2-3
d_call: TRBD2
clone_size: many
v_call: TRBV7-8
cdr3_nt: TGTGCCAGCAGCGAGACTAGCGTACGCACAGATACGCAGTATTTT
cdr3_aa: CASSETSVRTDTQYF

j_call: TRBJ2-2
d_call: .
clone_size: many
v_call: TRBV9
cdr3_nt: TGTGCCAGCAGCGTGGAGGGGGCCGACACCGGGGAGCTGTTTTTT
cdr3_aa: CASSVEGADTGELFF

j_call: TRBJ2-4
d_call: .
clone_size: many
v_call: TRBV20-1
cdr3_nt: TGCAGTGCTTTGCCGGGCCCACCACCGGCGGTCAAAAACATTCAGTACTTC
cdr3_aa: CSALPGPPPAVKNIQYF

j_call: TRBJ1-6
d_call: TRBD1
clone_size: many
v_call: TRBV20-1
cdr3_nt: TGCAGTGCTAGAGACTGGACAGGGGGCGCAGGATCACCCCTCCACTTT
cdr3_aa: CSARDWTGGAGSPLHF

j_call: TRBJ1-2
d_call: .
clone_size: .
v_call: TRBV6-5
cdr3_nt: TGTGCCAGCAGTTCCTCCAGTCTGTACACCTTC
cdr3_aa: CASSSSSLYTF

j_call: TRBJ2-3
d_call: TRBD2
clone_size: many
v_call: TRBV6-2/TRBV6-3
cdr3_nt: TGTGCCAGCAGTAAGGGGACTAGCAGGCCAGATACGCAGTATTTT
cdr3_aa: CASSKGTSRPDTQYF

j_call: TRBJ2-1
d_call: TRBD2
clone_size: many
v_call: TRBV6-4
cdr3_nt: TGTGCCAGCAGTGTGACGGGAGGGCCCCAGTTCTTC
cdr3_aa: CASSVTGGPQFF

j_call: TRBJ2-2
d_call: TRBD2
clone_size: many
v_call: TRBV6-2/TRBV6-3
cdr3_nt: TGTGCCAGCAGTTACCCCCGGACTAGCGGGAGAGGGGCCGGGGAGCTGTTTTTT
cdr3_aa: CASSYPRTSGRGAGELFF

j_call: TRBJ2-3
d_call: TRBD1
clone_size: .
v_call: TRBV7-9
cdr3_nt: TGTGCCAGCACTTTGACAGGGCTGGAAGATACGCAGTATTTT
cdr3_aa: CASTLTGLEDTQYF

j_call: TRBJ2-4
d_call: TRBD2
clone_size: many
v_call: TRBV5-6
cdr3_nt: TGTGCCAGCAGCTTTGGGGGGGAAAACATTCAGTACTTC
cdr3_aa: CASSFGGENIQYF

j_call: TRBJ2-3
d_call: .
clone_size: .
v_call: TRBV7-3
cdr3_nt: TGTGCCAGCCAGAAGGCCTCCTTGGGGGATACGCAGTATTTT
cdr3_aa: CASQKASLGDTQYF

j_call: TRBJ1-1
d_call: .
clone_size: .
v_call: TRBV5-4
cdr3_nt: TGTGCCAGCAGCGGTGGCAGGGTGAACACTGAAGCTTTCTTT
cdr3_aa: CASSGGRVNTEAFF

j_call: TRBJ2-3
d_call: .
clone_size: many
v_call: TRBV5-1
cdr3_nt: TGCGCCAGCAGCCAGACTAGGGGTGGAAGCACAGATACGCAGTATTTT
cdr3_aa: CASSQTRGGSTDTQYF